The 9 T cell receptor beta chains given below trace back to one sample, sequenced in a study of cytomegalovirus exposure and HLA in healthy donors. PCR employed 60 Vbeta and 13 Jbeta primers. Profiling relied on immunoSEQ multiplex PCR, and the TCRdb table lists in-frame clones only, not all of them. The sample lists about 140,000 clones, about 78% occurring once. What was sequenced was PBMCs. These receptors were taken from a male donor in good health and CMV-seronegative.

The rearrangement uses TRBV6-1 and TRBJ2-5; TRBD1 matches at 7 bases. Gene TRBJ2-7 matches the end of the DNA better, so the J call may be wrong. Germline lookup yields CDR1 MNHNS and CDR2 SASEGT. This CDR3 is 21 amino acids long. The CDR3 DNA sequence: TGTGCCAGCAGTGAAAAGAGTAAGGGGACAGATATCTTCCCCCCTTCCTACGAGCAGTACTTC. Protein sequence: CASSEKSKGTDIFPPSYEQYF.

This clone appeared a few times. The chain couples TRBV6-5 to TRBJ2-5; 9 bases line up with TRBD1. Germline V gene data show CDR1 as MNHEY and CDR2 as SVGAGI. The V gene end was trimmed by 2 bases and the J gene end by 2 bases; junction bases not matched to a gene: 3. This CDR3 is built from 15 residues. The CDR3 here is CASSYRGQGQETQYF. CDR3 nucleotides: TGTGCCAGCAGTTACCGTGGACAGGGGCAAGAGACCCAGTACTTC.

The chain uses TRBV5-4 and TRBJ1-1, with 7 nucleotides matching TRBD1. With 4 bases clipped from V and 1 base from J, the junction kept 7 bases outside the gene matches. The CDR3 extends over 15 amino acids. Germline CDR1 and CDR2: SGHNT and YYREEE (reference sequence). The CDR3 reads CASSPGQRGNTEAFF. DNA for the CDR3: TGTGCCAGCAGCCCGGGACAGCGCGGGAACACTGAAGCTTTCTTT.

This clone has just a few counts. The chain carries TRBV10-2 and TRBJ2-1, with D tentatively TRBD2 (5 bases). The V end lost 7 bases, the J end lost 9 bases, and 10 bases lay between the germline ends. Germline CDR1 reads WSHSY; CDR2 reads SAAADI. The CDR3 runs 11 residues. CDR3 sequence reads: CASTQAGEQFF. The DNA of the CDR3 is TGCGCCAGCACCCAGGCGGGTGAGCAGTTCTTC.

DNA of the CDR3: TGTGCCAGCAGTCTCACACCGACAGATACGCAGTATTTT. Protein sequence: CASSLTPTDTQYF. The V call is TRBV6-5, the J call TRBJ2-3; D is uncertain. Between the trimmed V and J ends, which lost 5 bases and 3 bases, there was a span of 9 bases. Germline V gene sequence: CDR1 MNHEY, CDR2 SVGAGI. The length of the CDR3 is 13 residues.

The chain carries TRBV7-3 and TRBJ2-3; 8 bases are a match to TRBD1. Germline CDR1 and CDR2: SGHTA and FQGTGA. V trimming: 0 bases; J trimming: 6 bases; junction bases outside the gene matches: 5. This CDR3 contains 15 residues. In DNA form, the CDR3 reads TGTGCCAGCAGCTTAACTAGCGACAGGGGTGATACGCAGTATTTT. It is translated as CASSLTSDRGDTQYF.

This CDR3 reads CASSPGGNYEQYF. CDR3 coding DNA: TGTGCCAGCAGCCCAGGGGGGAACTACGAGCAGTACTTC. The J gene is TRBJ2-7, the V gene TRBV6-5, with D perhaps TRBD1 (7 bases). Trimming left V 6 bases short and J 3 bases short, with 12 bases between. The CDR3 sequence is 13 residues long. In germline, CDR1 is MNHEY, CDR2 SVGAGI.

The J gene is TRBJ2-5, the V gene TRBV5-1, with TRBD2 identical over 8 bases. This CDR3 contains 15 residues. Per germline, CDR1 SGHRS and CDR2 YFSETQ. J was trimmed by 3 bases and V by 4 bases; bases with no gene match: 8. CDR3 nucleotide sequence: TGCGCCAGCAGCGGGCGCGGGGGGCCGAAAGAGACCCAGTACTTC. Encoded protein: CASSGRGGPKETQYF.

V usage is TRBV7-9 and J usage is TRBJ1-3; 9 bases fit TRBD1. CDR1 SEHNR and CDR2 FQNEAQ come from the germline V gene (reference sequence). This CDR3 has 15 residues. V shed 6 bases, J shed 4 bases, and the junction held 7 bases outside the gene matches. CDR3 DNA sequence: TGTGCCAGCAGTCTCGACAGGGGGAGAGGAAACACCATATATTTT. Amino acids: CASSLDRGRGNTIYF. The full variable domain, in which reference TRBV7-9 and TRBJ1-3 provide the parts outside the CDR3, is DTGVSQNPRHKITKRGQNVTFRCDPISEHNRLYWYRQTLGQGPEFLTYFQNEAQLEKSRLLSDRFSAERPKGSFSTLEIQRTEQGDSAMYLCASSLDRGRGNTIYFGEGSWLTVV.